What follows are 16 T cell receptor beta chains derived from one specimen sequenced in a study of prognosis after radiotherapy for stage I lung cancer (dated by TCRdb to the early 2020s). The reads were generated on an Illumina HiSeq 3000. The TCR beta CDR3 region was amplified from genomic DNA by two rounds of multiplex PCR. In the first PCR round, primers specific to each TRBV and TRBJ gene were used, and the primer sequences were filed in Chinese patent CN105087789A. TCRdb reprocessed the public reads (quality trimming at Q25 with fastp, clone calling with MiXCR) and kept in-frame beta chains. Merged by CDR3 protein, the rows form single entries marked with the most common genes and DNA. For this sample the table gives 30,000 to 40,000 distinct CDR3 sequences, of which approximately 36% were detected only once. Of the sample, 16% falls within the top ten clones. Sequenced material: PBMCs, taken before or after stereotactic body radiation therapy (not recorded which). These receptors all come from a donor aged 50 or older with non-small cell lung cancer.

The genes are TRBV30 and TRBJ2-5, with a weak D call TRBD1 (5 bases). CDR3 length: 14 amino acids. Germline loops: CDR1 GTSNPN, CDR2 SVGIG (reference sequence). V was trimmed by 2 bases and J by 2 bases, leaving 12 bases between them. The CDR3 nucleotides are TGTGCCTGGAGTTATGGGGCAGGGCAAGAGACCCAGTACTTC. Protein product: CAWSYGAGQETQYF.

Comments on this clonotype: The likely explanation is a read error, given a far larger clone one base away. The J gene is TRBJ1-6, the V gene TRBV6-9; D is perhaps TRBD1 (5 bases). V lost 7 bases to trimming and J lost 7 bases, with 20 bases between them. The CDR3 contains 16 residues. Germline CDR1 and CDR2: MNHGY and SVAAGI. The CDR3 reads CASTSRGSRENSPLHF. CDR3 sequence (DNA): TGTGCCAGCACCTCCCGGGGGAGCCGGGAGAATTCACCCCTCCACTTT.

To note about this clonotype: With only one base between it and a far larger clone, this is likely a read error. This CDR3 is CASSLCPSGRSYEQYF. DNA of the CDR3: TGTGCCAGCAGCTTATGCCCTAGCGGGAGATCGTACGAGCAGTACTTC. The chain has TRBV7-9 and TRBJ2-7; 10 bases fit TRBD2. J gave up 4 bases and V 2 bases, and 8 bases lay outside the gene matches. The CDR3 spans 16 residues. Germline V gene sequence: CDR1 SEHNR, CDR2 FQNEAQ (reference sequence).

This clonotype was detected many times. The chain carries TRBV6-5 and TRBJ1-1, with D maybe TRBD1 (5 bases). CDR1 and CDR2 from the germline V gene are MNHEY and SVGAGI. The V end was cut by 4 bases, the J end by 2 bases, with 14 bases between. This CDR3 is built from 15 residues. CDR3 DNA sequence: TGTGCCAGCAGTTCGGCAGGGTGGGGAAACACTGAAGCTTTCTTT. It codes for CASSSAGWGNTEAFF.

Details on this clonotype: A much larger clone sits a single nucleotide away, making a read error possible. The J gene is TRBJ1-1, the V gene TRBV12-3 or TRBV12-4; the D is unclear. The V gene lost 6 bases and the J gene lost 4 bases, with 15 bases spanning the gap. This CDR3 contains 14 residues. The CDR3 coding sequence is TGTGCCAGCAGGTCTCCAGCGTGCTCCACTGAAGCTTTCTTT. Amino acid sequence: CASRSPACSTEAFF.

Note on this clonotype: Sequence at one end of the junction differs from germline and may be a read error. This CDR3 reads CAISYLSSRDNSPFHF. For the CDR3, the DNA is TGTGCCATCAGTTACCTTTCGTCCAGGGATAATTCACCCTTCCACTTT. The chain employs TRBV6-5 and TRBJ1-6; a weak D match, TRBD1 (5 bases). The CDR3 consists of 16 residues. CDR1 is MNHEY, CDR2 SVGAGI, per germline.

The rearrangement links TRBV28 to TRBJ2-7; 8 bases agree with TRBD2. Germline values: CDR1 MDHEN, CDR2 SYDVKM. V shed 7 bases, J shed 12 bases, and the junction held 14 bases outside the gene matches. The length of the CDR3 is 13 residues. CDR3 nucleotide sequence: TGTGCCAGCATTTTCGGGGGACTAGTCCTGTCGTACTTC. Its protein is CASIFGGLVLSYF.

This clonotype was picked up many times. This chain connects TRBV11-2 to TRBJ2-5; D may be TRBD2 (5 bases). The CDR3 has 15 amino acids. Germline lookup yields CDR1 SGHAT and CDR2 FQNNGV. Trimming took 2 bases from V and 5 from J, leaving 15 bases between them. The CDR3: CASSLRGTVLETQYF. In DNA, the CDR3 is TGTGCCAGCAGCTTACGGGGTACGGTCTTGGAGACCCAGTACTTC.

This clonotype occurred many times. V and J are TRBV28 and TRBJ1-2; 7 bases line up with TRBD1. V was clipped by 5 bases and J by 5 bases; unmatched bases: 5. The germline V gene has CDR1 MDHEN and CDR2 SYDVKM. The CDR3 extends over 13 amino acids. The DNA of the CDR3 is TGTGCCAGCAGTGTACAGGGGAAATATGGCTACACCTTC. As protein: CASSVQGKYGYTF.

This clonotype was counted at least ten times. The rearrangement uses TRBV12-3 or TRBV12-4 and TRBJ2-5, with a possible D match to TRBD1 (6 bases). Trimming removed 4 bases at V and 2 bases at J, with 23 bases between. The CDR3 totals 18 residues. CDR3 residues: CASSSPGAQGMLQETQYF. CDR3 DNA: TGTGCCAGCAGTTCCCCTGGGGCGCAGGGGATGCTTCAAGAGACCCAGTACTTC.

The chain is built from TRBV27 and TRBJ1-6; D may be TRBD1 (5 bases). The CDR3 consists of 13 residues. V was trimmed by 7 bases and J by 8 bases, leaving 12 bases between them. Per the germline V gene, CDR1 is MNHEY and CDR2 is SMNVEV (reference sequence). CDR3 amino acids: CASMDTYYSPLHF. CDR3 DNA: TGTGCCAGCATGGACACTTACTATTCACCCCTCCACTTT.

The CDR3 protein is CASSDVRGADTQYF. The CDR3 DNA sequence: TGTGCCAGCAGTGACGTGCGGGGGGCAGATACGCAGTATTTT. The chain employs TRBV6-1 and TRBJ2-3; 8 bases are shared with TRBD2. The CDR3 runs to 14 residues. V dropped 3 bases and J dropped 4; count of bases not matched to a gene: 3. The V gene's germline CDR1 is MNHNS and CDR2 SASEGT.

This clonotype was counted a single time. The V gene is TRBV7-3, the J gene TRBJ2-3, with 7 nucleotides matching TRBD1. The CDR3 covers 15 residues. In germline, CDR1 is SGHTA, CDR2 FQGTGA. Trimming took 0 bases from V and 3 from J; bases not matched to a gene: 3. CDR3 bases: TGTGCCAGCAGCTTAACGTCAGGGGGAACAGATACGCAGTATTTT. Amino acids: CASSLTSGGTDTQYF.

This clonotype was seen many times. A read error may explain this, as a much larger clone is one base away. V usage is TRBV6-4 and J usage is TRBJ2-3, with TRBD1 identical over 8 bases. CDR3 length equals 15 residues. The germline CDR1 and CDR2 sequences are MRHNA and SNTAGT. The CDR3 sequence is CAGSERGQGSDTQYF. The CDR3 DNA follows: TGTGCCGGCAGTGAGCGTGGACAGGGCTCAGATACGCAGTATTTT.

This clonotype was recorded a few times. This rearrangement joins TRBV6-5 to TRBJ2-2; D possibly corresponds to TRBD1 (5 bases). The CDR3 is 15 amino acids. CDR1 is MNHEY, CDR2 SVGAGI, per germline. Trimming removed 4 bases from V and 0 bases from J, with 9 bases in between. CDR3 nucleotide sequence: TGTGCCAGCAGTTTGGCAGGGACGAACACCGGGGAGCTGTTTTTT. This codes for CASSLAGTNTGELFF.

The sample holds many counts of this clonotype. CDR3 region: CASRNGVINTDTQYF. CDR3 DNA sequence: TGTGCCAGCCGCAATGGGGTGATAAACACAGATACGCAGTATTTT. The gene calls are TRBV6-4 and TRBJ2-3; D unresolved. Trimming removed 8 bases from V and 2 bases from J, with 17 bases in between. CDR1 MRHNA and CDR2 SNTAGT come from the germline V gene. This CDR3 spans 15 amino acids.